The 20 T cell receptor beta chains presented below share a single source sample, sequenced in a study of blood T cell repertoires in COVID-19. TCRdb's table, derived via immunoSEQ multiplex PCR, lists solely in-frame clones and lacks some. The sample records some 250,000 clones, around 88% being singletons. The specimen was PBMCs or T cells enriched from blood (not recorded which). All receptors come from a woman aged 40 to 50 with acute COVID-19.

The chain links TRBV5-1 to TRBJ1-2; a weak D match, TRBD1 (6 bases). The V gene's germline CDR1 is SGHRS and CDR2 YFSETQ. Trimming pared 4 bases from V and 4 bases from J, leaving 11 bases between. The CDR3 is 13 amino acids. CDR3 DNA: TGCGCCAGCAGCCCCGGACAGAGCTATGGCTACACCTTC. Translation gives CASSPGQSYGYTF.

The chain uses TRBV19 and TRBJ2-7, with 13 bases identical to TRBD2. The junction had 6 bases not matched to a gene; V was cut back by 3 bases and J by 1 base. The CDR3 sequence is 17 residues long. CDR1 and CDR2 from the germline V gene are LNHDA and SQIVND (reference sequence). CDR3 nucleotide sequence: TGTGCCAGTAGTATCTGGGGACTAGCGGGAAGGTCCTACGAGCAGTACTTC. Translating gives CASSIWGLAGRSYEQYF.

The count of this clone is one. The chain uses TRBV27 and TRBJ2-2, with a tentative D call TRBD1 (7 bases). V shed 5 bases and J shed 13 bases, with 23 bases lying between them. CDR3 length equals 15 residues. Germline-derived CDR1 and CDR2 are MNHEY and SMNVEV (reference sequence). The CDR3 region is CASSPLPGGREVLFF. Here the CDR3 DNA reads TGTGCCAGCAGTCCACTCCCAGGGGGGCGCGAAGTGCTGTTTTTT.

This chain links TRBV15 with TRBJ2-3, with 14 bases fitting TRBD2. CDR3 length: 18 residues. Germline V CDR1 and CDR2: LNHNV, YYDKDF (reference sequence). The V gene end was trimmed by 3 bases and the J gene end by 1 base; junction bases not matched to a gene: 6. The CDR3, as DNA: TGTGCCACCAGCAGGGGACTAGCGGGAGTTAAGGGCACAGATACGCAGTATTTT. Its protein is CATSRGLAGVKGTDTQYF.

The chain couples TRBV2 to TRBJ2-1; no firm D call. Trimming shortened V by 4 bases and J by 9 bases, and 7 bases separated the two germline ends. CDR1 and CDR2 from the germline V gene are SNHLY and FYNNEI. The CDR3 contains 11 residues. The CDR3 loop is CASSASREQFF. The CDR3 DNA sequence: TGTGCCAGCAGTGCCTCCCGTGAGCAGTTCTTC.

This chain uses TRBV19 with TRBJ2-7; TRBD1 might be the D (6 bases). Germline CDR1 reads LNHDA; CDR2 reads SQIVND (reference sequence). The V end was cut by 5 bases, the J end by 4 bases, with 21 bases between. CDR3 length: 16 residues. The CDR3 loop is CASSAPSGTRGYEQYF. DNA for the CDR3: TGTGCCAGTAGTGCCCCCTCCGGGACAAGGGGGTACGAGCAGTACTTC.

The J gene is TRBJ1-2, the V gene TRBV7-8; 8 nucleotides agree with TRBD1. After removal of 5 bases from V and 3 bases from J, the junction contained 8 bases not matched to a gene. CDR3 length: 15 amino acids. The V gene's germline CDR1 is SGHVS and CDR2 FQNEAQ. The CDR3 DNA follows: TGTGCCAGCAGCCGCAGTCCAGGGGGCGACTATGGCTACACCTTC. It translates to CASSRSPGGDYGYTF.

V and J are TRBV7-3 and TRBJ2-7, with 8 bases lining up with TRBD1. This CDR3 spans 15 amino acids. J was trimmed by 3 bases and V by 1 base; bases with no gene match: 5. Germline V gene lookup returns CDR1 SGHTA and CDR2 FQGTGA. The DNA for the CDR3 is TGTGCCAGCAGCTTAATAATCAGGGGGCTCTACGAGCAGTACTTC. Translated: CASSLIIRGLYEQYF.

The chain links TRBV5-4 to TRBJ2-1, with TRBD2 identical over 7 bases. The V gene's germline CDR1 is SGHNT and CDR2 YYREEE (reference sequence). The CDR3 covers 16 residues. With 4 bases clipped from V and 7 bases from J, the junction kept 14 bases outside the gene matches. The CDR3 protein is CASSIDLGGSVNEQFF. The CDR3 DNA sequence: TGTGCCAGCAGCATCGACCTTGGCGGGAGTGTTAATGAGCAGTTCTTC. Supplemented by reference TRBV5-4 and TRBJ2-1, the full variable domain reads ETGVTQSPTHLIKTRGQQVTLRCSSQSGHNTVSWYQQALGQGPQFIFQYYREEENGRGNFPPRFSGLQFPNYSSELNVNALELDDSALYLCASSIDLGGSVNEQFFGPGTRLTVL.

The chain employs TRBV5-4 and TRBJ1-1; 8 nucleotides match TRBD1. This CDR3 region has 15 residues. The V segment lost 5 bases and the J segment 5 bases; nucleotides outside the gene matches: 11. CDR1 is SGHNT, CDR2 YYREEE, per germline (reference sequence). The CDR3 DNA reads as TGTGCCAGCAGACCGGACCAGGGGGCGAGAACTGAAGCTTTCTTT. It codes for CASRPDQGARTEAFF.

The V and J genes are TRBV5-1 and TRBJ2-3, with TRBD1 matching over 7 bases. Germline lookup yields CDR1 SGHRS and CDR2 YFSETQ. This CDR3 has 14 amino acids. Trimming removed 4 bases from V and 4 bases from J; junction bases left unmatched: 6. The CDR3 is CASSPRQGSDTQYF. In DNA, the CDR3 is TGCGCCAGCAGCCCTAGACAGGGATCAGATACGCAGTATTTT.

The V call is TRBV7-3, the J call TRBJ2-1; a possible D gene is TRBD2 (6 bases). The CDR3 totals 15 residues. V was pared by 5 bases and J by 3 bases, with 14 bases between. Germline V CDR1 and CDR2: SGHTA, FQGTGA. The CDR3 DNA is TGTGCCAGCAGCGGACCCCCGGGAGACTACAATGAGCAGTTCTTC. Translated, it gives CASSGPPGDYNEQFF.

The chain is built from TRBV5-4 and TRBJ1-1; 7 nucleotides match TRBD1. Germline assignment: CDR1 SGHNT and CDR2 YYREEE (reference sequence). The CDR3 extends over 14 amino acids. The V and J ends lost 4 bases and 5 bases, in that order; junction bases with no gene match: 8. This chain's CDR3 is CASSRGRGFTEAFF. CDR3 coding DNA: TGTGCCAGCAGCCGGGGCAGGGGGTTTACTGAAGCTTTCTTT.

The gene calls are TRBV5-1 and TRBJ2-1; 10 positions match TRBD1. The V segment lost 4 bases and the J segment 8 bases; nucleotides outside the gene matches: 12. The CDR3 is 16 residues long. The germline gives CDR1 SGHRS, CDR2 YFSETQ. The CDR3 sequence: CASSPETGGLLYEQFF. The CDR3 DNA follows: TGCGCCAGCAGCCCTGAGACAGGGGGCCTGTTGTATGAGCAGTTCTTC.

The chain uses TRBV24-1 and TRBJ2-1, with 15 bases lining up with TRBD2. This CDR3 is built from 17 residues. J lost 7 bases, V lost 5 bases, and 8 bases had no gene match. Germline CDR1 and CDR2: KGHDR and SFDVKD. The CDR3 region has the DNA TGTGCCACCAGTGGCGAAAGAGGGACTAGCGGGAGGAATGAGCAGTTCTTC. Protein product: CATSGERGTSGRNEQFF.

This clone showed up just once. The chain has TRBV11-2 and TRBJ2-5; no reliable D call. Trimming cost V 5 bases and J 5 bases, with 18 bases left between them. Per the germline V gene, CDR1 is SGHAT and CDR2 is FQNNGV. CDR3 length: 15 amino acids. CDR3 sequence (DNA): TGTGCCAGCAGCCCAAGCCTAGTTTTCGGGGAGACCCAGTACTTC. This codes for CASSPSLVFGETQYF.

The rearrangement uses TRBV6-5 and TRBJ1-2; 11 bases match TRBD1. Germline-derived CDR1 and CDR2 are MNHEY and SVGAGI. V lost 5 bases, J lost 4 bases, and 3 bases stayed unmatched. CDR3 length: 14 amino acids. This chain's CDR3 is CASSRGQGAYGYTF. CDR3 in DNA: TGTGCCAGCAGTCGAGGACAGGGGGCCTATGGCTACACCTTC.

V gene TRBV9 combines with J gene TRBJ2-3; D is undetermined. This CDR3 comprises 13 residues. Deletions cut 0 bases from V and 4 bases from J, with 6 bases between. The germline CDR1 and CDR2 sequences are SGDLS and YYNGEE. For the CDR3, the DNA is TGTGCCAGCAGCGTAGCCACTTCAGATACGCAGTATTTT. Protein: CASSVATSDTQYF.

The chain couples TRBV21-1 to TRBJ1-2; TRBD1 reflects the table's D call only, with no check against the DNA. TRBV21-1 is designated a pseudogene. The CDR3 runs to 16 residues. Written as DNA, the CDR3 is TGTGCCAGCAGCAAGCAACCCGGGACACCTAACTATGGCTACACCTTC. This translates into CASSKQPGTPNYGYTF.

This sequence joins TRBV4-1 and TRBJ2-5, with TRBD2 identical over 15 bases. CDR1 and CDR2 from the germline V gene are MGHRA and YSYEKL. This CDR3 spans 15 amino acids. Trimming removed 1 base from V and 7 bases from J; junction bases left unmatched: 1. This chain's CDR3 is CASSQGTSGRVTQYF. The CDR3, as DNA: TGCGCCAGCAGCCAAGGGACTAGCGGGAGGGTGACCCAGTACTTC.